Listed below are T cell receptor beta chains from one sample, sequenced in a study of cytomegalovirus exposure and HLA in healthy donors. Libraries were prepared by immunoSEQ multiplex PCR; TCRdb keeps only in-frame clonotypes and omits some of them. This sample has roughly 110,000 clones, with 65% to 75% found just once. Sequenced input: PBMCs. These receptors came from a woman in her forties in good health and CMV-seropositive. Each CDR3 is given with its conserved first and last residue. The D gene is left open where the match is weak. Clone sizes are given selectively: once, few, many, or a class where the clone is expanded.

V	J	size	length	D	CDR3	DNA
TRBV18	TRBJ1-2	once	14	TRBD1	CASSLGTGDLGYTF	TGTGCCAGCTCACTCGGGACAGGGGATCTTGGCTACACCTTC
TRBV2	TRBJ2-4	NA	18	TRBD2	CASWGELAGGPAKNIQYF	TGTGCCAGCTGGGGGGAACTAGCGGGAGGTCCAGCCAAAAACATTCAGTACTTC
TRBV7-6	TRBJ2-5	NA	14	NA	CASSLARRGETQYF	TGTGCCAGCAGCTTAGCTCGGAGAGGAGAGACCCAGTACTTC
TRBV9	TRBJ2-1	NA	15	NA	CASSPLAGSYNEQFF	TGTGCCAGCAGCCCCCTGGCGGGATCCTACAATGAGCAGTTCTTC
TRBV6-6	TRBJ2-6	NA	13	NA	CASTGAGANVLTF	TGTGCCAGCACCGGGGCTGGGGCCAACGTCCTGACTTTC
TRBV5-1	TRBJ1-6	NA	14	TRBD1	CASSLGQGKSPLHF	TGCGCCAGCAGCCTCGGACAGGGGAAATCACCCCTCCACTTT
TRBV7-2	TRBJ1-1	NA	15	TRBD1	CASSSTGGMNTEAFF	TGTGCCAGCAGCTCTACAGGGGGGATGAACACTGAAGCTTTCTTT
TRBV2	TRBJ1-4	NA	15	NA	CASRTWTATNEKLFF	TGTGCCAGCAGGACCTGGACAGCAACTAATGAAAAACTGTTTTTT
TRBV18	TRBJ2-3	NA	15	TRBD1	CASSSGQGSTDTQYF	TGTGCCAGCTCATCCGGACAGGGGAGCACAGATACGCAGTATTTT
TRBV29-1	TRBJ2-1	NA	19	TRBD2	CSASRLAVSKRSSYNEQFF	TGCAGCGCCTCTAGACTAGCAGTGTCGAAAAGAAGCTCCTACAATGAGCAGTTCTTC
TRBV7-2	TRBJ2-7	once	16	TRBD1	CASSFTSRDRGREQYF	TGTGCCAGCAGCTTTACCTCCAGGGACAGGGGGCGCGAGCAGTACTTC
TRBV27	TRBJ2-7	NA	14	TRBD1	CASRGDRDAYEQYF	TGTGCCAGCAGGGGAGACAGGGACGCCTACGAGCAGTACTTC
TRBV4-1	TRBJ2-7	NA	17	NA	CASSQDPEPPYSYEQYF	TGCGCCAGCAGCCAAGATCCCGAACCCCCCTACTCCTACGAGCAGTACTTC
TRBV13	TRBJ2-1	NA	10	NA	CASGRNEQFF	TGTGCCAGCGGGAGGAATGAGCAGTTCTTC
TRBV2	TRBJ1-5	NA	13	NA	CASRGVSNQPQHF	TGTGCCAGCAGAGGAGTGAGCAATCAGCCCCAGCATTTT
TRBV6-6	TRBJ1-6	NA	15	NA	CASSYSRGYNSPLHF	TGTGCCAGCAGTTACTCGAGGGGGTATAATTCACCCCTCCACTTT
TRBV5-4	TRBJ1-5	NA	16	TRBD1	CASSLTGQGSNQPQHF	TGTGCCAGCAGCTTGACGGGACAGGGGTCCAATCAGCCCCAGCATTTT
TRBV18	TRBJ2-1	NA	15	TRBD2	CASSVTSGGLAEQFF	TGTGCCAGCTCAGTGACTAGCGGGGGGCTGGCTGAGCAGTTCTTC
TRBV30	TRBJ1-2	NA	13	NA	CAWSVYGGDGYTF	TGTGCCTGGAGTGTATATGGTGGAGATGGCTACACCTTC
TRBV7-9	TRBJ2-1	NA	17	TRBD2	CASSLAGTSGIFNEQFF	TGTGCCAGCAGCTTAGCGGGGACTAGCGGAATTTTCAATGAGCAGTTCTTC
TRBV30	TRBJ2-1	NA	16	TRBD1	CAWSRLGDRDYNEQFF	TGTGCCTGGAGTAGGTTAGGGGACAGGGATTACAATGAGCAGTTCTTC
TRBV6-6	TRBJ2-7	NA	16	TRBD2	CASSYTVAGVGNEQYF	TGTGCCAGCAGTTACACTGTAGCGGGAGTCGGGAACGAGCAGTACTTC
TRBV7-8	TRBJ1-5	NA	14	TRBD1	CASSLGTGDQPQHF	TGTGCCAGCAGCCTGGGGACAGGAGATCAGCCCCAGCATTTT
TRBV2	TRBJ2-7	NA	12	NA	CASRQGGFEQYF	TGTGCCAGCAGACAGGGGGGGTTCGAGCAGTACTTC
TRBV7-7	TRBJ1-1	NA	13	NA	CASSLAEDTEAFF	TGTGCTAGCAGCTTAGCCGAGGACACTGAAGCTTTCTTT
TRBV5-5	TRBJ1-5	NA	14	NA	CASSGTNSNQPQHF	TGTGCCAGCAGTGGGACAAATAGCAATCAGCCCCAGCATTTT
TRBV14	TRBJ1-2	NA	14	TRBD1	CASSQVETGAGYTF	TGTGCCAGCAGCCAAGTCGAGACAGGGGCTGGCTACACCTTC
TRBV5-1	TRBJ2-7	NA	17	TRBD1	CASSYGTGGGRSYEQYF	TGCGCCAGCAGCTACGGGACAGGGGGGGGGAGATCCTACGAGCAGTACTTC
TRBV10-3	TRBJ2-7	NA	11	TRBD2	CATLAGYEQYF	TGTGCCACTTTAGCGGGGTACGAGCAGTACTTC
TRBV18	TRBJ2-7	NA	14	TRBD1	CASSLGQGAYEQYF	TGTGCCAGCTCACTGGGACAGGGAGCCTACGAGCAGTACTTC
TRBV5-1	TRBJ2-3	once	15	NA	CASSLELAHRDTQYF	TGCGCCAGCAGCTTGGAGCTAGCCCACAGAGATACGCAGTATTTT
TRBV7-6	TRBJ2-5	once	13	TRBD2	CASSSSGRETQYF	TGTGCCAGCAGCAGTAGCGGGAGAGAGACCCAGTACTTC
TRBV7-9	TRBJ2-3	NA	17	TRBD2	CASSSWDSGGVTDTQYF	TGTGCCAGCAGCTCTTGGGATAGCGGGGGGGTCACAGATACGCAGTATTTT
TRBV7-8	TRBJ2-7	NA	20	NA	CASSLDMGYLGTLRNYEQYF	TGTGCCAGCAGCTTAGATATGGGCTATCTAGGGACTCTTAGGAACTACGAGCAGTACTTC
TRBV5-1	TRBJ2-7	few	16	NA	CASSLPGLKSSYEQYF	TGCGCCAGCAGCTTACCTGGGCTTAAGAGCTCCTACGAGCAGTACTTC
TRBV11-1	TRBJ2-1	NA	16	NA	CASSFQTGHSYNEQFF	TGTGCCAGCAGCTTTCAAACGGGACATTCCTACAATGAGCAGTTCTTC
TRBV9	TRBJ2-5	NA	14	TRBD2	CASSVAGSGGTQYF	TGTGCCAGCAGCGTAGCGGGTAGCGGGGGGACCCAGTACTTC
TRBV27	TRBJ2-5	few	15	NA	CASSPRQRGQETQYF	TGTGCCAGCAGCCCGCGGCAGCGAGGCCAAGAGACCCAGTACTTC
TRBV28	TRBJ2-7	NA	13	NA	CASSWNGAYEQYF	TGTGCCAGCAGTTGGAACGGAGCCTACGAGCAGTACTTC
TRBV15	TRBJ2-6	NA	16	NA	CATSSIISSGANVLTF	TGTGCCACCAGCAGTATAATTTCCTCTGGGGCCAACGTCCTGACTTTC
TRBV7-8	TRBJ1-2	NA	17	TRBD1	CASSRGTPHQGGYGYTF	TGTGCCAGCAGCCGGGGCACCCCCCACCAGGGGGGCTATGGCTACACCTTC
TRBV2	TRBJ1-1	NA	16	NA	CASSEASGGMNTEAFF	TGTGCCAGCAGTGAAGCGAGCGGGGGCATGAACACTGAAGCTTTCTTT